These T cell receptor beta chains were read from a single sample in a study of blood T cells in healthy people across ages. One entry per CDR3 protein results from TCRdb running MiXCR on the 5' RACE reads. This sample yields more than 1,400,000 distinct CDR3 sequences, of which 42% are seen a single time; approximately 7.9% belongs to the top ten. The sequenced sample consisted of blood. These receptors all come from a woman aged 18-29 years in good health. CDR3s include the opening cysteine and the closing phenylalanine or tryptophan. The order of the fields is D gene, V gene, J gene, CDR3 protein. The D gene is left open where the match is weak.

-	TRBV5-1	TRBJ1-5	CASSRDGNSNQPQHF
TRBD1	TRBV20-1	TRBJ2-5	CSAPSTGGKETQYF
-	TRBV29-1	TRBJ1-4	CSVIVPGVVANEKLFF
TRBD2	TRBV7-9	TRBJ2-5	CVSSWGSGGYSEQYF
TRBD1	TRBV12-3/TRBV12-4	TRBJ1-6	CASTEQGVNSPLHF
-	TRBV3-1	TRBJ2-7	CASSQDEGLELREQYF
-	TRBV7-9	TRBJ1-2	CASSPTSGISGYTF
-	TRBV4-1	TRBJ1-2	CASSQDSAGRGVKIGYTF
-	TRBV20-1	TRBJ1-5	CSAFTVGSGNQPQHF
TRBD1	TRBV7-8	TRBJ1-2	CASSLGLGQGPNYGYTF
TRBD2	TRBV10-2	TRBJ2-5	CASRSLAGPQETQYF
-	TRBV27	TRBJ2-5	CASRLGDGILANEQYF
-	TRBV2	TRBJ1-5	CATNGGGTTNQPQHF
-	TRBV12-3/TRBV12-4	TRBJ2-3	CASSGTRDTQYF
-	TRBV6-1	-	CASSEGLARGWGYEQYF
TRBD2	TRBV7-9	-	CASSLTSGRNYEQYF
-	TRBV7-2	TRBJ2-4	CASSLGLSVAKNIQYF
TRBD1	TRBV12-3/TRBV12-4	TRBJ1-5	CASSWTGGANQPQHF
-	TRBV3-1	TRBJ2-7	CASSQDSDEQYF
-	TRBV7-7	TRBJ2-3	CASSLSPGANTQYF
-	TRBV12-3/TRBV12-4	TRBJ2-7	CASSTMGSGSYEQYF
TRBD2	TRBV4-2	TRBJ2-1	CASSQVVPSGGLSSYNEQFF
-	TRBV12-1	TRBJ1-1	CASRGPDTEAFF
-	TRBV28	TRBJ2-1	CASSLERVGSNEQFF
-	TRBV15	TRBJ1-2	CATSREGRDDRYTF
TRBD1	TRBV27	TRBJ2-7	CASTLKGTGGYEQYF
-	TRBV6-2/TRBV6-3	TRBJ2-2	CASRWGSTAAGELFF
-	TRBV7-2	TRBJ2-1	CASSFLPAYNEQFF
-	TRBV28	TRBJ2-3	CASSWQLQLADTQYF
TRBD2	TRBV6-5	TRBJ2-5	CASSYAGTSGGASYNEQYF
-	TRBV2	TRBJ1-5	CASSEGDTSNQPQHF
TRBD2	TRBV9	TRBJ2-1	CASAGTSGAETQFF
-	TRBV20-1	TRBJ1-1	CSARDSQPLDRNTEAFF
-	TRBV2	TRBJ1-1	CASSAGLNTEAFF
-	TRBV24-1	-	CATSESAYSSYNEQYF
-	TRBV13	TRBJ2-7	CASSSRIGTSSYEQYF
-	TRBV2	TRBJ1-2	CASSQGVYTF
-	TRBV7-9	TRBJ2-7	CASSTRDKGTYEQYF
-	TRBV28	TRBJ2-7	CASTVPGEQYF
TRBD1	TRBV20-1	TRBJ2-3	CSASGDRALDTQYF
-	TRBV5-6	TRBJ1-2	CASSRDSRGYTF
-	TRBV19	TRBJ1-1	CASTPWGHDEAFF
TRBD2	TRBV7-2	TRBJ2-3	CASSPLPLAGALSSTDTQYF
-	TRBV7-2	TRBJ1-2	CASSLRRQRGHGYTF
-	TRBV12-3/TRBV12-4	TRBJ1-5	CASSKQPKSGPLNQPQHF
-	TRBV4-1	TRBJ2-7	CASSQDLGGAWYEQYF
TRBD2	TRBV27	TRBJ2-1	CASSRGLAGVDEQFF
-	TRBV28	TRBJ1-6	CASSKALRDSLLHF
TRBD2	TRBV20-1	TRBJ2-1	CSASRSSGGWDEQFF
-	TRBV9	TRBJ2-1	CASSVGWNEQFF
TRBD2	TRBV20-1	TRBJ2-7	CSARNPGLEGSSYEQYF
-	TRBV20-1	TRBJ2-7	CRTSGRGEQYF
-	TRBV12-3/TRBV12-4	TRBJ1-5	CASSLFGANQPQHF
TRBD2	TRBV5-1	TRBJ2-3	CASRALAGAYTDTQYF
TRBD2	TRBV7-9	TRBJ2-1	CASSWGLAGGPSYNEQFF
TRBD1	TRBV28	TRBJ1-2	CASSFQSPGQGYGYTF
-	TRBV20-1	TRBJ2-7	CSARDVRGRARVGDAYEQYF
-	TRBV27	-	CASSFFGTDYEQYF
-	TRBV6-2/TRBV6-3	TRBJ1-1	CASRRTVLNTEAFF
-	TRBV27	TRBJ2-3	CASRPRGHSTDTQYF